These 14 T cell receptor beta chains share one sample of origin, sequenced in a study of Graves' ophthalmopathy and Graves' hyperthyroidism. TCR beta CDR3 regions were amplified from RNA transcripts. Scientists carried out first-round RT-PCR using HTBI primers and then a second-round multiplex PCR. TCRdb analysed the multiplex PCR reads with MiXCR anew, one entry per CDR3 protein. The table shows about 150,000 distinct CDR3 sequences, with 30% to 45% occurring only once. The sequencing input was peripheral blood. These receptors were obtained from a woman aged 40 to 49 with Graves' ophthalmopathy.

CDR3 sequence reads: CASSFPPGNLFRPQHF. DNA of the CDR3: TGTGCCAGCAGTTTCCCCCCGGGGAACCTATTTAGGCCCCAGCATTTT. This chain uses TRBV28 with TRBJ1-5; D unresolved. Germline CDR1 is MDHEN and CDR2 is SYDVKM. The CDR3 extends over 16 amino acids. Trimming took off 3 bases at V and 9 bases at J, with 21 bases between the two ends. Complete variable domain (other parts from reference TRBV28 and TRBJ1-5): DVKVTQSSRYLVKRTGEKVFLECVQDMDHENMFWYRQDPGLGLRLIYFSYDVKMKEKGDIPEGYSVSREKKERFSLILESASTNQTSMYLCASSFPPGNLFRPQHFGDGTRLSIL.

The rearrangement links TRBV30 to TRBJ1-5; D ambiguous. Germline CDR1 is GTSNPN and CDR2 is SVGIG (reference sequence). The CDR3 is 14 residues long. V gave up 1 base and J gave up 2 bases, with 9 bases separating them. The CDR3 protein is CAWSAGMGNQPQHF. CDR3 sequence (DNA): TGTGCCTGGAGTGCGGGTATGGGCAATCAGCCCCAGCATTTT.

This clonotype was seen repeatedly, ten times or more. The chain carries TRBV7-2 and TRBJ2-7; 9 nucleotides match TRBD1. The length of the CDR3 is 12 residues. V shed 1 base and J 9 bases; nucleotides not matched to a gene: 1. The V gene's germline CDR1 is SGHTA and CDR2 FQGNSA. CDR3 sequence: CASSLVQGAQYF. The CDR3 nucleotides are TGTGCCAGCAGCTTAGTACAGGGGGCGCAGTACTTC.

This clonotype appeared many times. The chain is built from TRBV6-5 and TRBJ1-2; 9 bases agree with TRBD1. This CDR3 is 15 amino acids long. Germline CDR1 and CDR2: MNHEY and SVGAGI. J was trimmed by 7 bases and V by 7 bases; bases with no gene match: 13. CDR3 DNA: TGTGCCAGCACCACCGGGACAGGGTTACTCGGTGGCTACACCTTC. Protein: CASTTGTGLLGGYTF.

The CDR3 spells CASSRGRDAFRETQYF. For the CDR3, the DNA is TGTGCCAGCAGTCGGGGCCGGGACGCCTTTCGTGAGACCCAGTACTTC. The V and J genes are TRBV11-2 and TRBJ2-5; the D call may be TRBD1 or TRBD2 (5 bases each). The CDR3 contains 16 residues. The germline V and J ends were trimmed by 6 bases and 5 bases, with 22 bases remaining between them. From germline, CDR1 is SGHAT and CDR2 FQNNGV.

This sequence joins TRBV5-1 and TRBJ2-7; D perhaps matches TRBD1 (6 bases). Germline V gene lookup returns CDR1 SGHRS and CDR2 YFSETQ. The CDR3 is 14 amino acids. V shed 2 bases and J shed 3 bases, with 12 bases lying between them. CDR3 sequence (DNA): TGCGCCAGCAGCTTCACAGGGTCCCACTACGAGCAGTACTTC. Translated, it gives CASSFTGSHYEQYF.

The sample holds many counts of this clonotype. The chain has TRBV18 and TRBJ1-3, with a possible D match to TRBD1 (5 bases). The V gene's germline CDR1 is KGHSH and CDR2 LQKENI. CDR3 length equals 15 residues. The ends were cut back, 3 bases at V and 1 base at J, with 10 bases in the middle. The CDR3 reads CASSPRQPSGNTIYF. CDR3 nucleotides: TGTGCCAGCTCACCCCGACAGCCTTCTGGAAACACCATATATTTT.

The chain has TRBV28 and TRBJ1-1; D gene uncertain. The ends were cut back, 4 bases at V and 6 bases at J, with 9 bases in the middle. CDR3 length equals 12 residues. Looked up from germline, CDR1 is MDHEN and CDR2 is SYDVKM. The chain's CDR3 is CASSSHTAEAFF. In DNA form, the CDR3 reads TGTGCCAGCAGTTCACATACCGCTGAAGCTTTCTTT.

The table lists this clonotype with a few counts. The V and J genes are TRBV28 and TRBJ2-7, with 11 nucleotides matching TRBD1. Trimming took 6 bases from V and 0 from J; bases not matched to a gene: 4. This CDR3 comprises 15 residues. Germline lookup yields CDR1 MDHEN and CDR2 SYDVKM. The CDR3 DNA is TGTGCCAGCAGGGGGACAGGGGGGAGCTCCTACGAGCAGTACTTC. It yields the protein CASRGTGGSSYEQYF.

The chain is built from TRBV12-3 or TRBV12-4 and TRBJ1-5, with D maybe TRBD1 (5 bases). The length of the CDR3 is 14 residues. V was trimmed by 2 bases and J by 4 bases, leaving 9 bases between them. CDR3 amino acids: CASSLSGENQPQHF. CDR3 coding DNA: TGTGCCAGCAGTTTATCGGGGGAAAATCAGCCCCAGCATTTT.

This clonotype was counted ten times or more. The chain joins TRBV7-3 to TRBJ2-2, with D possibly TRBD1 on 5 matching bases. The germline V and J ends were trimmed by 5 bases and 1 base, with 8 bases remaining between them. The germline V gene encodes CDR1 SGHTA and CDR2 FQGTGA. This CDR3 is built from 14 residues. CDR3 DNA: TGTGCCAGCAGCACAGGACAGAACACCGGGGAGCTGTTTTTT. Its protein is CASSTGQNTGELFF.

The genes are TRBV6-1 and TRBJ2-5, with a weak D call TRBD2 (5 bases). Germline lookup yields CDR1 MNHNS and CDR2 SASEGT. V dropped 10 bases and J dropped 11 bases, with 14 bases sitting between them. This CDR3 is 10 amino acids long. CDR3 nucleotide sequence: TGTGCCACCGTCGAAAGGGAGCAGTACTTC. Translation gives CATVEREQYF.

The sample holds many counts of this clonotype. The chain employs TRBV30 and TRBJ2-7; 7 bases match TRBD2. Germline V gene sequence: CDR1 GTSNPN, CDR2 SVGIG (reference sequence). Germline trimming cut 2 bases from V and 3 bases from J; bases unmatched to any gene: 10. This CDR3 has 15 amino acids. The CDR3 DNA follows: TGTGCCTGGAGTCTCACGGGGGGAGCCGGCTACGAGCAGTACTTC. Translation: CAWSLTGGAGYEQYF.

This clonotype showed up many times. V is TRBV28 and J is TRBJ2-4; the D call may be TRBD1 or TRBD2 (5 bases each). Germline CDR1 reads MDHEN; CDR2 reads SYDVKM. The V end was cut by 6 bases, the J end by 0 bases, with 15 bases between. This CDR3 spans 16 amino acids. The CDR3 DNA reads as TGTGCCAGCAGCGACCCGGGACGGCTAGCCAAAAACATTCAGTACTTC. It specifies CASSDPGRLAKNIQYF.